This T cell receptor (beta chain) originates from a study of cytomegalovirus exposure and HLA in healthy donors. There are a few counts of this clone. Between the trimmed V and J ends, which lost 3 bases and 2 bases, there was a span of 10 bases. Germline values: CDR1 KGHSH, CDR2 LQKENI. The CDR3 consists of 14 residues. Method: immunoSEQ multiplex PCR; TCRdb's copy keeps in-frame clones and lacks some. The sample holds about 57,000 clones; 85% to 95% are singletons and the top ten take under 7%. This sequence originates from a woman aged 18-29 years in good health and CMV-seronegative. What was sequenced was PBMCs. This sequence joins TRBV18 and TRBJ1-1; TRBD1 might be the D (6 bases). CDR3: CASSPGQTNTEAFF. DNA of the CDR3: TGTGCCAGCTCACCCGGACAGACAAACACTGAAGCTTTCTTT.